This T cell receptor (beta chain) is drawn from a study of Graves' ophthalmopathy and Graves' hyperthyroidism. Whole-study findings and limits: Sensitivity of about 90% and specificity of less than 82% were achieved when a 13-signature model separated ophthalmopathy from stable hyperthyroidism.

The CDR3 is 11 amino acids. The V end was cut by 7 bases, the J end by 4 bases, with 10 bases between. CDR1 is DFQATT, CDR2 SNEGSKA, per germline (reference sequence). Using RNA transcripts, the TCR beta CDR3 regions were amplified. RT-PCR was first run with HTBI primers, then multiplex PCR in a second round. In TCRdb, the multiplex PCR reads were re-called with MiXCR into one record per CDR3 protein. Of fewer than 650,000 distinct CDR3 sequences listed, 22% were seen once; the top ten hold approximately 7%. A remark on this clonotype: Its cognate antigen is unknown.

Pregnant or lactating patients and those with other autoimmune diseases or uncontrolled infections were excluded. Sequencing was carried out using peripheral blood. The receptor was isolated from a woman between 18 and 30 years old with stable Graves' hyperthyroidism. Some clones in this sample may be carry-over from other donors' samples. V and J are TRBV20-1 and TRBJ1-2; D ambiguous. The CDR3 DNA follows: TGCAGTGTATATGAAAGCTATGGCTACACCTTC. This codes for CSVYESYGYTF.